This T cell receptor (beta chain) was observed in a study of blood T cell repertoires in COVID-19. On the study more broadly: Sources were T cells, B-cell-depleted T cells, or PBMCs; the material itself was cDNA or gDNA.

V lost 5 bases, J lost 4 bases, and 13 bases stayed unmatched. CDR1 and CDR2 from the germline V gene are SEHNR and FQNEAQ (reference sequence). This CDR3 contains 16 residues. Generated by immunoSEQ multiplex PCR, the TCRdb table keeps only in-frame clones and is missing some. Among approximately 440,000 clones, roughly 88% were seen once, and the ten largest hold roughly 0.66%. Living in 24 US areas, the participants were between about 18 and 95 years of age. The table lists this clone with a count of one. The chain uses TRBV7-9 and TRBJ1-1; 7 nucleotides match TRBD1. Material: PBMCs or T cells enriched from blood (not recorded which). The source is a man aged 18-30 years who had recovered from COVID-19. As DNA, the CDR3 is TGTGCCAGCAGCCTTGGACAGGCACTCGAGGGCACTGAAGCTTTCTTT. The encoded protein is CASSLGQALEGTEAFF.